This passage covers 7 T cell receptor beta chains from one sample sequenced in a study of identical twins. TCRdb processed the 5' RACE reads anew with MiXCR; each CDR3 protein has one entry. The table has 1.5 million to 2 million distinct CDR3 sequences, around 33% seen once. What was sequenced was cord blood. The origin of the receptors is a newborn girl in good health.

The chain has TRBV6-6 and TRBJ1-3; D gene uncertain. Trimming removed 2 bases from V and 0 bases from J, with 14 bases in between. CDR3 length: 17 amino acids. Germline CDR1 is MNHNY and CDR2 is SVGAGI (reference sequence). Here the CDR3 reads CASSYNIPPVSGNTIYF. DNA of the CDR3: TGTGCCAGCAGTTACAATATACCCCCGGTCTCTGGAAACACCATATATTTT.

This chain links TRBV20-1 with TRBJ2-3; no reliable D call. Trimming pared 3 bases from V and 0 bases from J, leaving 10 bases between. This CDR3 has 14 residues. Looked up from germline, CDR1 is DFQATT and CDR2 is SNEGSKA (reference sequence). The CDR3 bases are TGCAGTGCTAGGGAGCTACTAAGCACAGATACGCAGTATTTT. It is translated as CSARELLSTDTQYF.

The rearrangement joins TRBV7-8 to TRBJ2-7, with D possibly being TRBD2 (5 bases). Trimming removed 2 bases from V and 4 bases from J, with 9 bases in between. The CDR3 consists of 13 residues. The germline gives CDR1 SGHVS, CDR2 FQNEAQ. The CDR3 spells CASSLISGYEQYF. Here the CDR3 DNA reads TGTGCCAGCAGCTTAATTTCGGGGTACGAGCAGTACTTC. Full variable domain (remainder filled in from reference TRBV7-8 and TRBJ2-7): GAGVSQSPRYKVAKRGQDVALRCDPISGHVSLFWYQQALGQGPEFLTYFQNEAQLDKSGLPSDRFFAERPEGSVSTLKIQRTQQEDSAVYLCASSLISGYEQYFGPGTRLTVT.

The genes are TRBV20-1 and TRBJ2-5; tentative D call: TRBD1 (6 bases). CDR3 length equals 15 residues. Deletions cut 6 bases from V and 3 bases from J, with 20 bases between. Germline V gene lookup returns CDR1 DFQATT and CDR2 SNEGSKA (reference sequence). CDR3 region: CSAKGHRDKKETQYF. CDR3 DNA: TGCAGTGCCAAGGGGCACCGGGACAAGAAAGAGACCCAGTACTTC.

The chain employs TRBV3-1 and TRBJ1-2, with 9 nucleotides matching TRBD1. Trimming removed 0 bases from V and 7 bases from J; junction bases left unmatched: 9. Germline CDR1 and CDR2: LGHDT and YNNKEL (reference sequence). The CDR3 is made up of 16 amino acids. The CDR3 bases are TGTGCCAGCAGCCAAGATGGCGGACAGGGGTTCCGTGGCTACACCTTC. It specifies CASSQDGGQGFRGYTF.

A word on this clonotype: An end of the junction differs from the germline gene, which may be a read error. The rearrangement joins TRBV12-3 or TRBV12-4 to TRBJ1-1; the match to TRBD1 covers 7 bases. The CDR3 consists of 14 residues. The CDR3 region has the DNA TGTGCCAGTTCTATCTACAGGGGCCCCACTGGAGCTTTCTTT. It codes for CASSIYRGPTGAFF.

The chain has TRBV4-1 and TRBJ1-2; TRBD1 matches at 8 bases. V trimming: 5 bases; J trimming: 5 bases; junction bases outside the gene matches: 10. The CDR3 length is 15 residues. Looked up from germline, CDR1 is MGHRA and CDR2 is YSYEKL. Here the CDR3 DNA reads TGCGCCAGCAGCGGAGTTCCACAGGGGGAATATGGCTACACCTTC. Amino acid sequence: CASSGVPQGEYGYTF.